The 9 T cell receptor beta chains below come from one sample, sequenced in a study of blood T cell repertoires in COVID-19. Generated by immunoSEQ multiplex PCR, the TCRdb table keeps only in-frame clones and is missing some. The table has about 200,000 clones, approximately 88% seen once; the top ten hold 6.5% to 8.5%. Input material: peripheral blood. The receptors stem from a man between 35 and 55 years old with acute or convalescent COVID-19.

The CDR3 is CASGQVRYGYTF. The CDR3 DNA reads TGTGCCAGCGGACAGGTCCGCTATGGCTACACCTTC. The V and J genes are TRBV6-5 and TRBJ1-2; 7 nucleotides match TRBD1. Trimming cost V 8 bases and J 4 bases; bases outside gene matches: 4. The V gene's germline CDR1 is MNHEY and CDR2 SVGAGI. The CDR3 has 12 amino acids.

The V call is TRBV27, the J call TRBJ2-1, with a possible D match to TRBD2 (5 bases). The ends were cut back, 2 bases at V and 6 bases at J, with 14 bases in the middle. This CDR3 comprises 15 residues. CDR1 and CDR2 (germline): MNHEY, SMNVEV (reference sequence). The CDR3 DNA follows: TGTGCCAGCAGTTTACGGGGTGGATTCTTCAATGAGCAGTTCTTC. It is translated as CASSLRGGFFNEQFF.

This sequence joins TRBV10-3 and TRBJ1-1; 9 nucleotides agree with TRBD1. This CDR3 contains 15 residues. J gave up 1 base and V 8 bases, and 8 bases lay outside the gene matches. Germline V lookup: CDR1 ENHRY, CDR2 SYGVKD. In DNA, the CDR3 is TGTGCCATCTCGGGACAGGGACTCGGGAACACTGAAGCTTTCTTT. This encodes CAISGQGLGNTEAFF.

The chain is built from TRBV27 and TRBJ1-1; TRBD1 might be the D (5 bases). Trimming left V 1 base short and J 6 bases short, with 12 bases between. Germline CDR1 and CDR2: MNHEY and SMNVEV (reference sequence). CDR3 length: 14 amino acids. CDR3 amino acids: CASSLLQARAEAFF. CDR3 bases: TGTGCCAGCAGTTTATTGCAGGCCAGGGCTGAAGCTTTCTTT.

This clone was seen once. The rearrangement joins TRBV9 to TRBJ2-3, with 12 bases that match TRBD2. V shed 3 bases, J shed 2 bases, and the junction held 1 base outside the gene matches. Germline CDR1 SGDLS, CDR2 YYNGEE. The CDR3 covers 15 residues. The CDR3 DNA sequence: TGTGCCAGCAGCGGGACTAGCGGGGTCACAGATACGCAGTATTTT. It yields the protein CASSGTSGVTDTQYF.

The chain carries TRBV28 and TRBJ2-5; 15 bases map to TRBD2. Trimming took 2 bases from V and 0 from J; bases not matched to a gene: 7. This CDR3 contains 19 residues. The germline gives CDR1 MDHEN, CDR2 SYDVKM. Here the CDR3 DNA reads TGTGCCAGCAGTTTAGCCCTGGGACTAGCGGGGGGAAACCAAGAGACCCAGTACTTC. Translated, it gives CASSLALGLAGGNQETQYF.

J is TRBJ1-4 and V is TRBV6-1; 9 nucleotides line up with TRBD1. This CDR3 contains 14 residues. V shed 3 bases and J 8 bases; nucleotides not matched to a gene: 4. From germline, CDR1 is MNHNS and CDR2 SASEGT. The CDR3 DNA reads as TGTGCCAGCAGTGATACAGGGGGCTGGGAAAAACTGTTTTTT. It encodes CASSDTGGWEKLFF.

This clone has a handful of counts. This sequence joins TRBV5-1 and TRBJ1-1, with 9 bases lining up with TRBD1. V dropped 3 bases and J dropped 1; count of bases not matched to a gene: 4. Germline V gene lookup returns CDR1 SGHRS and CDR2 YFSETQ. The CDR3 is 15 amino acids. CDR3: CASSSQGAPNTEAFF. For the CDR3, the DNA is TGCGCCAGCAGCTCACAGGGGGCCCCGAACACTGAAGCTTTCTTT.

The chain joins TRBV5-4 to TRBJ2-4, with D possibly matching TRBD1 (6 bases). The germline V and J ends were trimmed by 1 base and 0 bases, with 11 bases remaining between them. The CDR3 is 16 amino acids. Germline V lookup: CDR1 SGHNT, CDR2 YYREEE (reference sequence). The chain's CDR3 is CASSLQGRIAKNIQYF. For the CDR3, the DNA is TGTGCCAGCAGCTTGCAGGGGCGGATAGCCAAAAACATTCAGTACTTC.